This TCR beta chain was sequenced during a study of blood T cell repertoires in COVID-19. The overall study: The origin of the acute and convalescent COVID-19 samples was the United States, Italy and Spain. Nucleic acid was either cDNA or gDNA, and it came from T cells, B-cell-depleted T cells, or PBMCs.

The repertoire was sequenced with immunoSEQ multiplex PCR; TCRdb's copy has only in-frame clones and lacks some. Among fewer than 250,000 clones listed, 83% were seen once. V dropped 0 bases and J dropped 6 bases, with 6 bases sitting between them. CDR1 and CDR2 from the germline V gene are ENHRY and SYGVKD. CDR3 length: 13 residues. This chain links TRBV10-3 with TRBJ1-3, with D unclear. This receptor was identified in a woman aged 45 to 65 with acute or convalescent COVID-19. The sample consisted of peripheral blood. The CDR3 sequence is CAISESSLNTIYF. CDR3 DNA: TGTGCCATCAGTGAGTCTTCCCTAAACACCATATATTTT.